These 29 T cell receptor beta chains came from one sample sequenced in a study of shared clonotypes between healthy human individuals. The table came from immunoSEQ multiplex PCR; TCRdb's copy has only in-frame clones and leaves some out. The top ten clones hold 0.1% to 0.15% of a sample with some 2 million clones, 90% to 95% of them seen once. Sequenced material: naive CD4+ T cells sorted from blood. Subset in this sample: CD45RA+ positively selected. The source of these receptors is a man aged 18 to 30 in good health.

The chain uses TRBV7-3 and TRBJ2-3, with TRBD2 as a possible D gene (5 bases). Trimming pared 2 bases from V and 1 base from J, leaving 7 bases between. Per germline, CDR1 SGHTA and CDR2 FQGTGA. This CDR3 contains 14 residues. The CDR3 loop reads CASSLRAGTDTQYF. The CDR3 region has the DNA TGTGCCAGCAGCTTACGAGCGGGCACAGATACGCAGTATTTT.

CDR3 residues: CAWGRTGMPGELFF. Written as DNA, the CDR3 is TGTGCCTGGGGGAGGACAGGAATGCCCGGGGAGCTGTTTTTT. The chain has TRBV30 and TRBJ2-2; TRBD1 is a possible D gene (7 bases). Germline lookup yields CDR1 GTSNPN and CDR2 SVGIG (reference sequence). This CDR3 spans 14 amino acids. V was cut by 5 bases and J by 6 bases, with 16 bases left in between. Variable domain in full (rest from reference TRBV30 and TRBJ2-2): SQTIHQWPATLVQPVGSPLSLECTVEGTSNPNLYWYRQAAGRGLQLLFYSVGIGQISSEVPQNLSASRPQDRQFILSSKKLLLSDSGFYLCAWGRTGMPGELFFGEGSRLTVL.

This sequence joins TRBV30 and TRBJ1-1; D is undetermined. Germline V gene data show CDR1 as GTSNPN and CDR2 as SVGIG (reference sequence). CDR3 length: 12 amino acids. Trimming pared 1 base from V and 6 bases from J, leaving 9 bases between. The CDR3 loop is CAWSDTPAEAFF. CDR3 coding DNA: TGTGCCTGGAGTGACACCCCGGCTGAAGCTTTCTTT.

The V gene is TRBV5-6, the J gene TRBJ2-7; D possibly corresponds to TRBD2 (6 bases). Germline CDR1 SGHDT, CDR2 YYEEEE. CDR3 length equals 14 residues. Trimming stripped 1 base from V and 6 bases from J, with 14 bases between. The CDR3 DNA follows: TGTGCCAGCAGCTTGAGGAGGGTCCTTAGCGAGCAGTACTTC. Its translation is CASSLRRVLSEQYF.

CDR3 DNA: TGTGCCAGCAGCCCAGACAGGGTCTTCGGAGGAAACACCATATATTTT. Its translation is CASSPDRVFGGNTIYF. The chain has TRBV7-2 and TRBJ1-3, with TRBD1 matching 7 bases. Germline V gene sequence: CDR1 SGHTA, CDR2 FQGNSA. The CDR3 extends over 16 amino acids. The ends lost 5 bases at V and 4 bases at J; junction bases unmatched: 11.

The J gene is TRBJ2-2, the V gene TRBV9; 9 positions agree with TRBD2. Trimming at V came to 8 bases and at J to 4 bases, leaving 9 bases not matched to a gene. Germline V lookup: CDR1 SGDLS, CDR2 YYNGEE. The CDR3 is 15 residues long. CDR3 in amino acids: CASGPLAGSTGELFF. In DNA, the CDR3 is TGTGCCAGTGGTCCGCTAGCGGGAAGCACCGGGGAGCTGTTTTTT. Looking up the rest from reference TRBV9 and TRBJ2-2 gives the full variable domain: DSGVTQTPKHLITATGQRVTLRCSPRSGDLSVYWYQQSLDQGLQFLIQYYNGEERAKGNILERFSAQQFPDLHSELNLSSLELGDSALYFCASGPLAGSTGELFFGEGSRLTVL.

The chain recombines TRBV19 with TRBJ1-6; unclear D gene. This CDR3 is 15 amino acids long. The germline V and J ends were trimmed by 3 bases and 7 bases, with 13 bases remaining between them. Germline values: CDR1 LNHDA, CDR2 SQIVND (reference sequence). The CDR3 nucleotides are TGTGCCAGTAGTATCTCCGGGAAGATAAATTCACCCCTCCACTTT. This codes for CASSISGKINSPLHF.

This chain joins TRBV6-1 and TRBJ2-7, with D maybe TRBD1 (5 bases). In germline, CDR1 is MNHNS, CDR2 SASEGT. The CDR3 has 14 residues. V lost 4 bases and J lost 0, with 10 bases in between. The CDR3 bases are TGTGCCAGCAGTGGAGGACAATACTCCTACGAGCAGTACTTC. This gives the protein CASSGGQYSYEQYF.

The rearrangement uses TRBV5-1 and TRBJ2-5, with TRBD2 identical over 10 bases. Trimming removed 3 bases from V and 6 bases from J; junction bases left unmatched: 11. This CDR3 is 16 amino acids long. CDR1 is SGHRS, CDR2 YFSETQ, per germline. CDR3 DNA: TGCGCCAGCAGCTCTGCGGGGCTAGCGGGAGAACAGACCCAGTACTTC. It is translated as CASSSAGLAGEQTQYF.

This clone appeared a single time. This may stem from a read error, because a much larger clone lies one nucleotide away. Other nucleotide sequences from this sample produce the same CDR3. V is TRBV5-6 and J is TRBJ1-5; D possibly corresponds to TRBD1 (6 bases). CDR1 and CDR2 from the germline V gene are SGHDT and YYEEEE. The CDR3 loop spans 14 amino acids. The V end lost 2 bases, the J end lost 1 base, and 7 bases lay between the germline ends. CDR3 in amino acids: CASSLGGSNQPQHF. CDR3 nucleotide sequence: TGTGCCAGCAGCTTAGGGGGAAGCAATCAGCCCCAGCATTTT.

J is TRBJ1-5 and V is TRBV2; a possible D gene is TRBD1 (6 bases). Trimming took 5 bases from V and 2 from J, leaving 13 bases between them. CDR1 is SNHLY, CDR2 FYNNEI, per germline. This CDR3 has 15 amino acids. CDR3 nucleotides: TGTGCCAGCAGTCCGGACAGTCTAGGCAATCAGCCCCAGCATTTT. Encoded protein: CASSPDSLGNQPQHF.

CDR3 in DNA: TGCGCCAGCGCGGGGACACTCGGACAGGGGACCACTAAGACTGGGGCCAACGTCCTGACTTTC. Its protein product is CASAGTLGQGTTKTGANVLTF. This sequence joins TRBV5-1 and TRBJ2-6; 9 positions match TRBD1. Germline-derived CDR1 and CDR2 are SGHRS and YFSETQ. The CDR3 is 21 residues long. V lost 7 bases, J lost 2 bases, and 22 bases stayed unmatched.

The chain joins TRBV5-1 to TRBJ1-4; TRBD1 matches at 10 bases. CDR1 is SGHRS and CDR2 is YFSETQ in the germline V gene. V lost 1 base to trimming and J lost 8 bases; unmatched junction nucleotides: 5. This CDR3 has 15 amino acids. The CDR3 DNA reads TGCGCCAGCAGCTTGAGGGGACAGGGGATCGAAAAACTGTTTTTT. It specifies CASSLRGQGIEKLFF.

This chain joins TRBV6-1 and TRBJ2-7, with 7 bases that match TRBD1. Germline V gives CDR1 MNHNS, CDR2 SASEGT. Germline trimming cut 4 bases from V and 0 bases from J; bases unmatched to any gene: 3. This CDR3 contains 14 residues. As DNA, the CDR3 is TGTGCCAGCAGTGGTAACAGGGGCTCCTACGAGCAGTACTTC. Translation: CASSGNRGSYEQYF.

This chain uses TRBV18 with TRBJ2-3; D is unresolved. V dropped 3 bases and J dropped 2 bases, with 15 bases sitting between them. The germline V gene encodes CDR1 KGHSH and CDR2 LQKENI. The CDR3 runs 16 residues. The CDR3 sequence is CASSPLAGTYTDTQYF. The CDR3, as DNA: TGTGCCAGCTCACCCCTGGCCGGAACATACACAGATACGCAGTATTTT.

The J gene is TRBJ1-6, the V gene TRBV7-9; D perhaps matches TRBD1 (5 bases). Trimming stripped 0 bases from V and 5 bases from J, with 8 bases between. Germline V CDR1 and CDR2: SEHNR, FQNEAQ (reference sequence). The CDR3 runs 15 residues. This chain's CDR3 is CASSLAAGHNSPLHF. CDR3 DNA: TGTGCCAGCAGCTTAGCGGCAGGGCATAATTCACCCCTCCACTTT. The entire variable domain, with the rest obtained from reference TRBV7-9 and TRBJ1-6, is as follows: DTGVSQNPRHKITKRGQNVTFRCDPISEHNRLYWYRQTLGQGPEFLTYFQNEAQLEKSRLLSDRFSAERPKGSFSTLEIQRTEQGDSAMYLCASSLAAGHNSPLHFGNGTRLTVT.

In its sample, this clone was seen once. The chain combines TRBV2 with TRBJ2-3, with 8 bases fitting TRBD2. CDR3 size: 16 residues. CDR1 is SNHLY, CDR2 FYNNEI, per germline. The ends lost 2 bases at V and 0 bases at J; junction bases unmatched: 4. CDR3 in DNA: TGTGCCAGCAGTGAACGTCAGCGGGGGAGCACAGATACGCAGTATTTT. Encoded protein: CASSERQRGSTDTQYF.

This clone was recorded a few times. The rearrangement links TRBV15 to TRBJ1-3, with TRBD1 matching 7 bases. CDR3 length: 14 residues. Trimming at V came to 8 bases and at J to 2 bases, leaving 6 bases not matched to a gene. Per the germline V gene, CDR1 is LNHNV and CDR2 is YYDKDF (reference sequence). The CDR3 DNA reads TGTGCCACCGGGGTCGGGACAGCTGGAAACACCATATATTTT. Protein product: CATGVGTAGNTIYF.

The J gene is TRBJ1-6, the V gene TRBV5-6; D may be TRBD1 (6 bases). The germline V gene has CDR1 SGHDT and CDR2 YYEEEE. The CDR3 totals 14 residues. V was pared by 4 bases and J by 9 bases, with 14 bases between. The CDR3 region has the DNA TGTGCCAGCAGCCGAGGGGGGACAAGTTCACCCCTCCACTTT. It codes for CASSRGGTSSPLHF.

This chain connects TRBV10-1 to TRBJ1-5; 9 nucleotides match TRBD1. Per the germline V gene, CDR1 is WNHNN and CDR2 is SYGVQD (reference sequence). J was trimmed by 4 bases and V by 4 bases; bases with no gene match: 8. CDR3 length: 16 residues. CDR3 nucleotides: TGCGCCAGCAGTGTCACAGGGGGCGATGGGAATCAGCCCCAGCATTTT. Residues: CASSVTGGDGNQPQHF.

The V gene is TRBV28, the J gene TRBJ1-6, with D maybe TRBD1 (5 bases). The V end was cut by 6 bases, the J end by 7 bases, with 13 bases between. The CDR3 extends over 14 amino acids. Germline-derived CDR1 and CDR2 are MDHEN and SYDVKM. Here the CDR3 reads CASSQRGWNSPLHF. DNA for the CDR3: TGTGCCAGCAGCCAGAGGGGATGGAATTCACCCCTCCACTTT.

The chain is built from TRBV9 and TRBJ1-3; D perhaps matches TRBD1 (6 bases). In germline, CDR1 is SGDLS, CDR2 YYNGEE. V was cut by 4 bases and J by 0 bases, with 17 bases left in between. The CDR3 is 17 residues long. DNA for the CDR3: TGTGCCAGCAGCCCCCACAGGGATCCTGACTCTGGAAACACCATATATTTT. Translating gives CASSPHRDPDSGNTIYF. Complete variable domain (other parts from reference TRBV9 and TRBJ1-3): DSGVTQTPKHLITATGQRVTLRCSPRSGDLSVYWYQQSLDQGLQFLIQYYNGEERAKGNILERFSAQQFPDLHSELNLSSLELGDSALYFCASSPHRDPDSGNTIYFGEGSWLTVV.

This chain links TRBV25-1 with TRBJ1-6; D not certain. CDR3 length: 14 residues. Germline loops: CDR1 MGHDK, CDR2 SYGVNS. V lost 1 base and J lost 6, with 7 bases in between. CDR3 loop: CASSEWSPNSPLHF. The CDR3 DNA sequence: TGTGCCAGCAGTGAATGGAGCCCTAATTCACCCCTCCACTTT.

About this clone: This sample also contains other DNA sequences that code for the same CDR3. This chain uses TRBV6-5 with TRBJ1-1; 8 bases line up with TRBD1. J was trimmed by 0 bases and V by 6 bases; bases with no gene match: 3. The germline V gene has CDR1 MNHEY and CDR2 SVGAGI. This CDR3 contains 14 residues. DNA of the CDR3: TGTGCCAGCAGAAGGACAGGGATGAACACTGAAGCTTTCTTT. It specifies CASRRTGMNTEAFF.

The V and J genes are TRBV14 and TRBJ1-1; no firm D call. Trimming removed 0 bases from V and 4 bases from J, with 12 bases in between. CDR3 length: 15 amino acids. In germline, CDR1 is SGHDN, CDR2 FVKESK. The CDR3 coding sequence is TGTGCCAGCAGCCAAGATCACAGTCAGGCCACTGAAGCTTTCTTT. The encoded protein is CASSQDHSQATEAFF.

With regard to this clone: Other nucleotide sequences in the sample specify the same CDR3. The chain couples TRBV28 to TRBJ1-1; D uncertain. Trimming left V 2 bases short and J 7 bases short, with 5 bases between. CDR1 is MDHEN, CDR2 SYDVKM, per germline. CDR3 length equals 11 residues. DNA of the CDR3: TGTGCCAGCAGTTTACGGAATGAAGCTTTCTTT. Protein product: CASSLRNEAFF.

The J gene is TRBJ2-7, the V gene TRBV5-6, with 11 bases aligning to TRBD2. The length of the CDR3 is 16 residues. V lost 3 bases, J lost 12 bases, and 17 bases stayed unmatched. Germline CDR1 reads SGHDT; CDR2 reads YYEEEE. The CDR3 is CASSSDRRLAGHGGYF. The CDR3 coding sequence is TGTGCCAGCAGCTCTGACAGAAGACTAGCGGGACATGGGGGGTACTTC.

In its sample, this clone was seen a few times. The chain combines TRBV28 with TRBJ1-4; D is unresolved. The CDR3 runs to 17 residues. Trimming left V 6 bases short and J 8 bases short, with 25 bases between. The germline CDR1 and CDR2 sequences are MDHEN and SYDVKM. In nucleotides, the CDR3 is TGTGCCAGCAGCCCCCGTGTGAAGTCGTCCTTATGGGAAAAACTGTTTTTT. Protein product: CASSPRVKSSLWEKLFF.

This chain joins TRBV11-2 and TRBJ2-3; a possible D gene is TRBD2 (6 bases). V was trimmed by 0 bases and J by 5 bases, leaving 9 bases between them. CDR3 size: 14 residues. Germline CDR1 is SGHAT and CDR2 is FQNNGV. The chain's CDR3 is CASSLDGTGDTQYF. CDR3 DNA sequence: TGTGCCAGCAGCTTAGATGGGACTGGAGATACGCAGTATTTT.